Listed here is a single TCR beta chain. Its antigen is undetermined. The PCR used 60 Vbeta and 13 Jbeta primers. Clones were read by immunoSEQ multiplex PCR, and TCRdb kept only the in-frame ones, dropping some. Of about 140,000 clones listed, about 76% are singletons. This entry is derived from a study of cytomegalovirus exposure and HLA in healthy donors. Study-level information: There were 117 million unique TCR beta sequences, drawn from about 179 million T cells, in an earlier analysis.

Study observations and caveats: Earlier analysis looked at TCR beta V segments, and most were productive about 87% or about 30% of the time. According to the study, roughly 160 TCR beta chains were cytomegalovirus-associated. As a later analysis revealed, most CMV-associated TCR beta chains appeared HLA-restricted.

The CDR3 sequence is 20 residues long. V dropped 0 bases and J dropped 6; count of bases not matched to a gene: 21. Per germline, CDR1 SGHRS and CDR2 YFSETQ. The V gene is TRBV5-1, the J gene TRBJ2-1; TRBD2 matches 7 bases. This TCR was recovered from a female donor in good health and CMV-seronegative. Sequenced: PBMCs. The CDR3 reads CASSLAVTGGPWALFNEQFF. The CDR3 DNA reads as TGCGCCAGCAGCTTGGCCGTCACGGGGGGACCTTGGGCTCTCTTCAATGAGCAGTTCTTC. The whole variable domain, remainder taken from reference TRBV5-1 and TRBJ2-1, is KAGVTQTPRYLIKTRGQQVTLSCSPISGHRSVSWYQQTPGQGLQFLFEYFSETQRNKGNFPGRFSGRQFSNSRSEMNVSTLELGDSALYLCASSLAVTGGPWALFNEQFFGPGTRLTVL.